This passage covers 29 T cell receptor beta chains from one sample sequenced in a study of CD8+CD57+ T cells in acquired aplastic anemia. Patients who underwent sequencing had shown CD8+CD57+ cell expansion by flow cytometry. Profiles of TCR beta VDJ and CDR3 were generated from a genomic DNA template. In TCRdb, the reads were re-called with MiXCR into one record per CDR3 protein. Counted here are some 200,000 distinct CDR3 sequences, approximately 52% occurring once; the ten biggest clones make up about 2%. The material sequenced was sorted CD4+, CD8+, or CD8+CD57+ T cells (not recorded which) from PBMCs. The receptors were gathered from a human donor with aplastic anemia.

This sequence joins TRBV2 and TRBJ1-2; D might be TRBD1 (5 bases). The V gene's germline CDR1 is SNHLY and CDR2 FYNNEI. The CDR3 totals 14 residues. Trimming stripped 5 bases from V and 7 bases from J, with 17 bases between. The CDR3 DNA reads as TGTGCCAGCAGTCAGGGAGAAGGCTTGGGTGGCTACACCTTC. Protein product: CASSQGEGLGGYTF.

Comments on this clonotype: It may be a read error: a sequence one base away is much more abundant. Likely a read error: the CDR3 ends without its conserved phenylalanine or tryptophan. The chain has TRBV5-6 and TRBJ1-1, with D perhaps matching TRBD1 (5 bases). The V end lost 1 base, the J end lost 1 base, and 20 bases lay between the germline ends. Per the germline V gene, CDR1 is SGHDT and CDR2 is YYEEEE. The CDR3 spans 18 residues. The CDR3 bases are TGTGCCAGCAGCTTGTCCGTGGCTGCGTTCGGGGCGAACACTGAAGCTTTCCTT. Amino acid sequence: CASSLSVAAFGANTEAFL.

This chain joins TRBV10-2 and TRBJ1-6, with D hard to call. Germline CDR1 reads WSHSY; CDR2 reads SAAADI. This CDR3 comprises 13 residues. The V and J ends lost 8 bases and 7 bases respectively, with 12 bases between them. As DNA, the CDR3 is TGCGCCAGCGGAGGTAGTGAGAATTCACCCCTCCACTTT. This encodes CASGGSENSPLHF.

V usage is TRBV11-1 and J usage is TRBJ2-6, with a tentative D call TRBD1 (6 bases). Trimming cost V 4 bases and J 3 bases, with 19 bases left between them. CDR3 length equals 18 residues. Germline CDR1 reads SGHAT; CDR2 reads FQDESV (reference sequence). CDR3 sequence reads: CASSSDPTRGIGANVLTF. The DNA of the CDR3 is TGTGCCAGCAGCTCAGACCCTACGAGGGGGATTGGGGCCAACGTCCTGACTTTC.

This chain connects TRBV10-3 to TRBJ1-1, with 10 nucleotides matching TRBD1. The CDR3 has 15 residues. The V gene's germline CDR1 is ENHRY and CDR2 SYGVKD. The trim removed 8 bases at V and 1 base at J, leaving 7 bases unmatched. The CDR3 sequence: CAIGDRGPSNTEAFF. CDR3 in DNA: TGTGCCATCGGCGACAGGGGGCCCTCGAACACTGAAGCTTTCTTT.

The chain employs TRBV2 and TRBJ2-7; no definite D call. Trimming took off 4 bases at V and 3 bases at J, with 7 bases between the two ends. CDR1 and CDR2 (germline): SNHLY, FYNNEI. The CDR3 totals 12 residues. DNA of the CDR3: TGTGCCAGCAGTGTCCGAAGCTACGAGCAGTACTTC. Translation gives CASSVRSYEQYF.

In its sample, this clonotype was seen many times. This chain connects TRBV6-2 or TRBV6-3 to TRBJ2-3; maybe TRBD1 (5 bases). V was pared by 4 bases and J by 0 bases, with 14 bases between. Germline V gene sequence: CDR1 MNHEY, CDR2 SVGEGT. The CDR3 covers 16 residues. The CDR3 loop reads CASSSWTSLSTDTQYF. DNA for the CDR3: TGTGCCAGCAGTTCCTGGACAAGTTTAAGCACAGATACGCAGTATTTT.

This clonotype has more than one count but fewer than ten. The genes are TRBV6-1 and TRBJ1-2, with 11 bases matching TRBD1. Trimming removed 7 bases from V and 6 bases from J; junction bases left unmatched: 13. The CDR3 has 16 residues. Germline lookup yields CDR1 MNHNS and CDR2 SASEGT. The CDR3 reads CASIKGQGVGLNGYTF. CDR3 DNA: TGTGCCAGCATCAAGGGACAGGGGGTAGGTCTCAATGGCTACACCTTC.

V is TRBV7-9 and J is TRBJ2-1; D might be TRBD1 (6 bases). The CDR3 is 12 residues long. In germline, CDR1 is SEHNR, CDR2 FQNEAQ (reference sequence). V was cut by 11 bases and J by 7 bases, with 15 bases left in between. This CDR3 reads CAGGPDGNEQFF. Written as DNA, the CDR3 is TGTGCCGGGGGCCCAGACGGTAATGAGCAGTTCTTC.

As to this clonotype: Possible read error: a much larger clone is one base away. J is TRBJ2-2 and V is TRBV9; TRBD1 is a possible D gene (5 bases). CDR3 length equals 19 residues. Per the germline V gene, CDR1 is SGDLS and CDR2 is YYNGEE. The CDR3 loop is CASSVATGRVGSNTRELFF. The CDR3 bases are TGTGCCAGCAGCGTAGCTACCGGCAGGGTAGGGTCGAACACCAGGGAGCTGTTTTTT.

This clonotype came up a few times. The chain uses TRBV3-1 and TRBJ2-1, with TRBD1 matching 10 bases. J was trimmed by 6 bases and V by 3 bases; bases with no gene match: 11. Germline V gene data show CDR1 as LGHDT and CDR2 as YNNKEL (reference sequence). The CDR3 runs to 17 residues. In DNA form, the CDR3 reads TGTGCCAGCAGCCAGGCTTCCCCCGGGACAGGGGCCAATGAGCAGTTCTTC. The encoded protein is CASSQASPGTGANEQFF.

The V gene is TRBV12-3 or TRBV12-4, the J gene TRBJ2-5; 9 bases match TRBD1. The V segment lost 8 bases and the J segment 5 bases; nucleotides outside the gene matches: 9. This CDR3 region has 14 residues. This CDR3 is CASLMNRGQETQYF. The DNA for the CDR3 is TGTGCCAGCCTTATGAACAGGGGGCAGGAGACCCAGTACTTC.

This clonotype was observed a few times. The V and J genes are TRBV5-1 and TRBJ2-3; tentative D call: TRBD1 (6 bases). Germline lookup yields CDR1 SGHRS and CDR2 YFSETQ. The CDR3 covers 17 residues. Trimming took 4 bases from V and 0 from J, leaving 18 bases between them. Written as DNA, the CDR3 is TGCGCCAGCAGCGGGGCAGCAGGGGACATCAGCACAGATACGCAGTATTTT. Encoded protein: CASSGAAGDISTDTQYF. The full variable domain, its missing parts supplied by reference TRBV5-1 and TRBJ2-3, is KAGVTQTPRYLIKTRGQQVTLSCSPISGHRSVSWYQQTPGQGLQFLFEYFSETQRNKGNFPGRFSGRQFSNSRSEMNVSTLELGDSALYLCASSGAAGDISTDTQYFGPGTRLTVL.

This clonotype was detected a few times. The chain links TRBV7-9 to TRBJ1-2; D call uncertain. This CDR3 contains 13 residues. The germline V and J ends were trimmed by 4 bases and 3 bases, with 9 bases remaining between them. Germline lookup yields CDR1 SEHNR and CDR2 FQNEAQ (reference sequence). The CDR3 loop reads CASSWQADYGYTF. In nucleotides, the CDR3 is TGTGCCAGCAGCTGGCAGGCTGACTATGGCTACACCTTC. The variable domain in full, completed from reference TRBV7-9 and TRBJ1-2, reads DTGVSQNPRHKITKRGQNVTFRCDPISEHNRLYWYRQTLGQGPEFLTYFQNEAQLEKSRLLSDRFSAERPKGSFSTLEIQRTEQGDSAMYLCASSWQADYGYTFGSGTRLTVV.

This clonotype was seen repeatedly, ten times or more. The chain joins TRBV12-3 or TRBV12-4 to TRBJ1-5; D uncertain. The length of the CDR3 is 15 residues. V was clipped by 1 base and J by 2 bases, with 9 bases between them. CDR3 DNA: TGTGCCAGCAGTTTAGGGGGTAGTGGCAATCAGCCCCAGCATTTT. It yields the protein CASSLGGSGNQPQHF.

There are a few counts of this clonotype. The CDR3 ends on some other residue instead of the conserved phenylalanine or tryptophan, so this is likely a read error. This chain connects TRBV5-1 to TRBJ1-1; D is unresolved. The CDR3 runs 16 residues. Germline-derived CDR1 and CDR2 are SGHRS and YFSETQ. Trimming shortened V by 5 bases and J by 1 base, and 18 bases separated the two germline ends. The CDR3 region is CASRPFTMAGNTEAFL. In nucleotides, the CDR3 is TGCGCCAGCAGGCCCTTTACCATGGCGGGGAACACTGAAGCTTTCCTT.

The rearrangement uses TRBV24-1 and TRBJ2-3; D gene unclear. V was clipped by 1 base and J by 0 bases, with 4 bases between them. Looked up from germline, CDR1 is KGHDR and CDR2 is SFDVKD. The CDR3 loop spans 14 amino acids. The CDR3 coding sequence is TGTGCCACCAGTGATTTAACCAGCACAGATACGCAGTATTTT. It encodes CATSDLTSTDTQYF.

The table lists this clonotype with many counts. V gene TRBV7-9 combines with J gene TRBJ2-2, with D unclear. V lost 3 bases, J lost 11 bases, and 7 bases lay in between. The CDR3 length is 11 residues. The germline gives CDR1 SEHNR, CDR2 FQNEAQ (reference sequence). The CDR3: CASSLGDELFF. CDR3 bases: TGTGCCAGCAGCTTGGGCGATGAGCTGTTTTTT. Combining the CDR3 with reference TRBV7-9 and TRBJ2-2 gives the whole variable domain DTGVSQNPRHKITKRGQNVTFRCDPISEHNRLYWYRQTLGQGPEFLTYFQNEAQLEKSRLLSDRFSAERPKGSFSTLEIQRTEQGDSAMYLCASSLGDELFFGEGSRLTVL.

This clonotype was recorded a few times. This chain connects TRBV2 to TRBJ1-2; D ambiguous. CDR1 SNHLY and CDR2 FYNNEI come from the germline V gene. The CDR3 is 13 amino acids. V gave up 3 bases and J gave up 4 bases, with 9 bases separating them. This chain's CDR3 is CASSDGRAYGYTF. The CDR3 nucleotides are TGTGCCAGCAGTGACGGTCGGGCCTATGGCTACACCTTC.

The chain couples TRBV7-8 to TRBJ2-7; D uncertain. The CDR3 has 13 residues. Per germline, CDR1 SGHVS and CDR2 FQNEAQ. Deletions cut 5 bases from V and 7 bases from J, with 15 bases between. The CDR3 here is CASSPEAYWEQYF. The CDR3 nucleotides read TGTGCCAGCAGCCCCGAGGCGTATTGGGAGCAGTACTTC.

This clonotype has a count of ten or more. V is TRBV5-1 and J is TRBJ1-1; possibly TRBD1 for D (6 bases). Per the germline V gene, CDR1 is SGHRS and CDR2 is YFSETQ. The length of the CDR3 is 15 residues. Trimming stripped 10 bases from V and 3 bases from J, with 22 bases between. The DNA of the CDR3 is TGCGCCTGCTGGAGGGGGACGGGCGGGTACACTGAAGCTTTCTTT. Residues: CACWRGTGGYTEAFF.

This clonotype was seen many times. J is TRBJ1-5 and V is TRBV2, with D tentatively TRBD1 (6 bases). CDR1 is SNHLY and CDR2 is FYNNEI in the germline V gene. Trimming pared 6 bases from V and 3 bases from J, leaving 33 bases between. The CDR3 length is 21 residues. The CDR3 is CASREYPTSRGVGAYNQPQHF. The DNA of the CDR3 is TGTGCCAGCAGAGAATACCCGACGTCGCGAGGGGTGGGGGCCTACAATCAGCCCCAGCATTTT.

The V call is TRBV2, the J call TRBJ1-2; no clear D gene. Germline V gene data show CDR1 as SNHLY and CDR2 as FYNNEI. Trimming shortened V by 5 bases and J by 6 bases, and 19 bases separated the two germline ends. This CDR3 has 15 residues. The CDR3 nucleotides read TGTGCCAGCAGTTTAGCGTACGGGCGAGGCGATGGCTACACCTTC. Protein sequence: CASSLAYGRGDGYTF. Supplemented by reference TRBV2 and TRBJ1-2, the full variable domain reads EPEVTQTPSHQVTQMGQEVILRCVPISNHLYFYWYRQILGQKVEFLVSFYNNEISEKSEIFDDQFSVERPDGSNFTLKIRSTKLEDSAMYFCASSLAYGRGDGYTFGSGTRLTVV.

V gene TRBV2 combines with J gene TRBJ2-7, with D perhaps TRBD2 (5 bases). From germline, CDR1 is SNHLY and CDR2 FYNNEI. V was trimmed by 3 bases and J by 1 base, leaving 10 bases between them. This CDR3 spans 14 amino acids. This CDR3 reads CASSDSRGSYEQYF. CDR3 bases: TGTGCCAGCAGTGATAGCCGGGGATCCTACGAGCAGTACTTC. Supplemented by reference TRBV2 and TRBJ2-7, the full variable domain reads EPEVTQTPSHQVTQMGQEVILRCVPISNHLYFYWYRQILGQKVEFLVSFYNNEISEKSEIFDDQFSVERPDGSNFTLKIRSTKLEDSAMYFCASSDSRGSYEQYFGPGTRLTVT.

The chain carries TRBV15 and TRBJ2-1; the D is unclear. CDR3 size: 15 residues. The V end was cut by 1 base, the J end by 0 bases, with 7 bases between. Looked up from germline, CDR1 is LNHNV and CDR2 is YYDKDF (reference sequence). CDR3: CATSRAANSYNEQFF. The CDR3 DNA reads TGTGCCACCAGCAGAGCAGCTAACTCCTACAATGAGCAGTTCTTC.

This clonotype was picked up a small number of times. The V call is TRBV19, the J call TRBJ1-2; D unresolved. V was pared by 6 bases and J by 7 bases, with 12 bases between. This CDR3 comprises 12 residues. Germline V gene lookup returns CDR1 LNHDA and CDR2 SQIVND (reference sequence). Written as DNA, the CDR3 is TGTGCCAGTAGCGACTTCGTATTTGGCTACACCTTC. This encodes CASSDFVFGYTF.

Concerning this clonotype: A much bigger clone sits one base away, suggesting this may be a read error. This chain uses TRBV28 with TRBJ2-7; D not certain. This CDR3 has 10 amino acids. Germline-derived CDR1 and CDR2 are MDHEN and SYDVKM. V shed 5 bases and J shed 2 bases, with 1 base lying between them. CDR3 in amino acids: CASSTYEQYF. In nucleotides, the CDR3 is TGTGCCAGCAGTACCTACGAGCAGTACTTC.

This chain uses TRBV19 with TRBJ2-3; 7 positions agree with TRBD1. Per the germline V gene, CDR1 is LNHDA and CDR2 is SQIVND (reference sequence). The CDR3 consists of 14 residues. V trimming: 6 bases; J trimming: 4 bases; junction bases outside the gene matches: 7. Written as DNA, the CDR3 is TGTGCCAGTAGCACGGACAGGTGGTCAGATACGCAGTATTTT. Its protein is CASSTDRWSDTQYF.

This clonotype appeared many times. The chain links TRBV9 to TRBJ2-2; possible D gene TRBD2, 6 bases. The CDR3 contains 15 residues. Germline assignment: CDR1 SGDLS and CDR2 YYNGEE. V was cut by 4 bases and J by 6 bases, with 16 bases left in between. CDR3 in amino acids: CASSRLGSGAGELFF. Written as DNA, the CDR3 is TGTGCCAGCAGCCGACTCGGGAGTGGCGCCGGGGAGCTGTTTTTT.